These 27 T cell receptor beta chains came from one sample sequenced in a study of blood T cell repertoires in COVID-19. Generated by immunoSEQ multiplex PCR, the TCRdb table keeps only in-frame clones and is missing some. The repertoire consists of roughly 160,000 clones, with roughly four fifths occurring once and the leading ten covering under 13%. Sample: peripheral blood. These receptors all come from a man aged 65 to 79 with active or convalescent COVID-19.

This clone was seen a handful of times. The chain recombines TRBV19 with TRBJ1-5, with unresolved D. CDR1 is LNHDA and CDR2 is SQIVND in the germline V gene (reference sequence). V lost 7 bases and J lost 2, with 9 bases in between. This CDR3 contains 13 residues. Here the CDR3 DNA reads TGTGCCAGTACGACTCGGCGCAATCAGCCCCAGCATTTT. As protein: CASTTRRNQPQHF.

The CDR3 DNA is TGTGCCAGCAAGGCGGGACAGGGTGGTCAGCCCCAGCATTTT. Translation gives CASKAGQGGQPQHF. The rearrangement joins TRBV28 to TRBJ1-5; 9 nucleotides match TRBD1. V was clipped by 7 bases and J by 6 bases; unmatched bases: 7. The CDR3 spans 14 residues. The germline gives CDR1 MDHEN, CDR2 SYDVKM.

The chain links TRBV6-2 or TRBV6-3 to TRBJ1-2, with D possibly being TRBD1 (6 bases). The CDR3 has 14 residues. The V gene lost 0 bases and the J gene lost 6 bases, with 11 bases spanning the gap. Germline V gene sequence: CDR1 MNHEY, CDR2 SVGEGT. For the CDR3, the DNA is TGTGCCAGCAGTTACTCGTCCAGGGGAGATGGCTACACCTTC. Translated: CASSYSSRGDGYTF.

The J gene is TRBJ2-7, the V gene TRBV28; possibly TRBD1 for D (6 bases). CDR1 and CDR2 from the germline V gene are MDHEN and SYDVKM. Trimming took off 3 bases at V and 8 bases at J, with 20 bases between the two ends. CDR3 length: 15 amino acids. In DNA, the CDR3 is TGTGCCAGCAGTTTCACAGGGCGTAAGGGTGGTAAGCAGTACTTC. This sequence encodes CASSFTGRKGGKQYF.

The gene calls are TRBV5-4 and TRBJ1-2; weak D call: TRBD1 (5 bases). The CDR3 is 14 residues long. Germline CDR1 SGHNT, CDR2 YYREEE (reference sequence). The V gene lost 4 bases and the J gene lost 0 bases, with 10 bases spanning the gap. This CDR3 is CASSGAGANYGYTF. As DNA, the CDR3 is TGTGCCAGCAGCGGGGCAGGAGCTAACTATGGCTACACCTTC.

The chain has TRBV19 and TRBJ1-6; the D gene is possibly TRBD1 (5 bases). Germline-derived CDR1 and CDR2 are LNHDA and SQIVND (reference sequence). The germline V and J ends were trimmed by 5 bases and 7 bases, with 18 bases remaining between them. The CDR3 has 16 amino acids. CDR3 DNA: TGTGCCAGTAGTTCCCTTTGGAGACAGCCAAATTCACCCCTCCACTTT. This encodes CASSSLWRQPNSPLHF.

This sequence joins TRBV2 and TRBJ1-4, with D unclear. CDR1 and CDR2 (germline): SNHLY, FYNNEI. This CDR3 is built from 12 residues. V was pared by 9 bases and J by 5 bases, with 10 bases between. Here the CDR3 reads CARGRVNEKLFF. CDR3 nucleotides: TGTGCCAGGGGGAGGGTCAATGAAAAACTGTTTTTT.

The chain recombines TRBV7-2 with TRBJ2-1; D not resolved. V lost 5 bases to trimming and J lost 4 bases, with 12 bases between them. CDR1 is SGHTA and CDR2 is FQGNSA in the germline V gene. The CDR3 runs 14 residues. The CDR3 is CASSPPNTYNEQFF. CDR3 DNA sequence: TGTGCCAGCAGCCCCCCTAATACTTACAATGAGCAGTTCTTC.

The chain has TRBV5-4 and TRBJ2-1, with 8 bases that match TRBD1. Germline-derived CDR1 and CDR2 are SGHNT and YYREEE (reference sequence). The CDR3 spans 15 residues. V lost 7 bases, J lost 2 bases, and 8 bases stayed unmatched. Here the CDR3 reads CASGGAGGPYNEQFF. The CDR3 region has the DNA TGTGCCAGCGGGGGAGCAGGGGGCCCCTACAATGAGCAGTTCTTC. Filled out from reference TRBV5-4 and TRBJ2-1, the complete variable domain reads ETGVTQSPTHLIKTRGQQVTLRCSSQSGHNTVSWYQQALGQGPQFIFQYYREEENGRGNFPPRFSGLQFPNYSSELNVNALELDDSALYLCASGGAGGPYNEQFFGPGTRLTVL.

The V and J genes are TRBV5-1 and TRBJ2-2; tentative D call: TRBD1 (6 bases). V was pared by 4 bases and J by 4 bases, with 8 bases between. The CDR3 covers 13 residues. Germline V gives CDR1 SGHRS, CDR2 YFSETQ. The CDR3 loop reads CASSEDSTGELFF. CDR3 in DNA: TGCGCCAGCAGCGAGGACAGCACCGGGGAGCTGTTTTTT.

The chain links TRBV27 to TRBJ2-7; D gene unclear. CDR1 and CDR2 (germline): MNHEY, SMNVEV (reference sequence). Trimming pared 6 bases from V and 2 bases from J, leaving 14 bases between. The CDR3 covers 14 residues. The CDR3 nucleotides read TGTGCCAGCAGCCTAAATTATGATACCTACGAGCAGTACTTC. Its translation is CASSLNYDTYEQYF.

This sequence joins TRBV5-5 and TRBJ1-2; tentatively, D is TRBD1 (6 bases). V was pared by 2 bases and J by 4 bases, with 15 bases between. The CDR3 is 15 residues long. In germline, CDR1 is SGHKS, CDR2 YYEKEE (reference sequence). In DNA, the CDR3 is TGTGCCAGCAGCTTCGAGCGGGACATATCCTATGGCTACACCTTC. It codes for CASSFERDISYGYTF. Based on the CDR3 plus reference TRBV5-5 and TRBJ1-2, the full variable domain is DAGVTQSPTHLIKTRGQQVTLRCSPISGHKSVSWYQQVLGQGPQFIFQYYEKEERGRGNFPDRFSARQFPNYSSELNVNALLLGDSALYLCASSFERDISYGYTFGSGTRLTVV.

The chain couples TRBV7-2 to TRBJ1-5; 12 bases are shared with TRBD1. This CDR3 contains 16 residues. Germline CDR1 SGHTA, CDR2 FQGNSA. The ends lost 8 bases at V and 4 bases at J; junction bases unmatched: 9. The CDR3 nucleotides read TGTGCCAGCGCTATTGGGACAGGGGGCCTAAATCAGCCCCAGCATTTT. This sequence encodes CASAIGTGGLNQPQHF.

This clone was seen many times. The chain couples TRBV5-1 to TRBJ2-5; D gene ambiguous. Germline V gene lookup returns CDR1 SGHRS and CDR2 YFSETQ. The CDR3 runs to 15 residues. V lost 0 bases, J lost 2 bases, and 11 bases lay in between. This chain's CDR3 is CASSLAPGSQETQYF. CDR3 bases: TGCGCCAGCAGCTTGGCCCCAGGATCTCAAGAGACCCAGTACTTC. Based on the CDR3 plus reference TRBV5-1 and TRBJ2-5, the full variable domain is KAGVTQTPRYLIKTRGQQVTLSCSPISGHRSVSWYQQTPGQGLQFLFEYFSETQRNKGNFPGRFSGRQFSNSRSEMNVSTLELGDSALYLCASSLAPGSQETQYFGPGTRLLVL.

The V gene is TRBV18, the J gene TRBJ2-3; 11 bases fit TRBD1. The V gene's germline CDR1 is KGHSH and CDR2 LQKENI. The CDR3 contains 15 residues. With 6 bases clipped from V and 2 bases from J, the junction kept 4 bases outside the gene matches. CDR3 in amino acids: CASSTDRGPTDTQYF. Here the CDR3 DNA reads TGTGCCAGCTCGACGGACAGGGGGCCCACAGATACGCAGTATTTT.

The rearrangement uses TRBV25-1 and TRBJ2-3; 10 nucleotides agree with TRBD1. This CDR3 has 15 residues. CDR1 and CDR2 from the germline V gene are MGHDK and SYGVNS. Trimming took 5 bases from V and 5 from J; bases not matched to a gene: 7. CDR3 residues: CASSSDRGPGDTQYF. CDR3 DNA sequence: TGTGCCAGCAGTTCCGACAGGGGGCCTGGAGATACGCAGTATTTT. Together with reference TRBV25-1 and TRBJ2-3, the CDR3 gives the full variable domain: EADIYQTPRYLVIGTGKKITLECSQTMGHDKMYWYQQDPGMELHLIHYSYGVNSTEKGDLSSESTVSRIRTEHFPLTLESARPSHTSQYLCASSSDRGPGDTQYFGPGTRLTVL.

This clone was picked up a small number of times. The J gene is TRBJ2-1, the V gene TRBV7-2; 8 nucleotides align to TRBD2. The ends lost 5 bases at V and 6 bases at J; junction bases unmatched: 9. CDR3 size: 15 residues. Germline V gives CDR1 SGHTA, CDR2 FQGNSA. The CDR3 region is CASSTGGGMSNEQFF. In DNA form, the CDR3 reads TGTGCCAGCAGCACGGGAGGGGGTATGAGCAATGAGCAGTTCTTC.

The J gene is TRBJ1-5, the V gene TRBV5-5, with unresolved D. Germline values: CDR1 SGHKS, CDR2 YYEKEE (reference sequence). CDR3 size: 15 residues. Trimming left V 6 bases short and J 0 bases short, with 13 bases between. CDR3 amino acids: CASTRVPNSNQPQHF. CDR3 nucleotides: TGTGCCAGCACCCGGGTGCCTAATAGCAATCAGCCCCAGCATTTT.

J is TRBJ1-1 and V is TRBV7-8; the D gene is possibly TRBD1 (6 bases). CDR3 length: 16 amino acids. Germline V gene lookup returns CDR1 SGHVS and CDR2 FQNEAQ. V lost 5 bases and J 0 bases, leaving 16 bases between the germline ends. The DNA of the CDR3 is TGTGCCAGCAGCCCTTGGGGGGGCGCCATGAACACTGAAGCTTTCTTT. Translating gives CASSPWGGAMNTEAFF.

V gene TRBV5-1 combines with J gene TRBJ2-7; 7 positions match TRBD2. Germline V gene sequence: CDR1 SGHRS, CDR2 YFSETQ. The CDR3 runs 16 residues. With 6 bases clipped from V and 5 bases from J, the junction kept 17 bases outside the gene matches. Written as DNA, the CDR3 is TGCGCCAGCACCCCCCTCGGGGGACTACAGAGCCACGAGCAGTACTTC. Translation gives CASTPLGGLQSHEQYF.

A single count supports this clone. V and J are TRBV5-4 and TRBJ2-1, with D maybe TRBD1 (5 bases). V was cut by 7 bases and J by 1 base, with 12 bases left in between. This CDR3 comprises 14 residues. In germline, CDR1 is SGHNT, CDR2 YYREEE (reference sequence). The CDR3 DNA is TGTGCCAGCGGGGCAGGCGTATCCTACAATGAGCAGTTCTTC. Its translation: CASGAGVSYNEQFF.

The rearrangement uses TRBV2 and TRBJ2-3; 11 bases map to TRBD1. CDR1 and CDR2 (germline): SNHLY, FYNNEI. The CDR3 spans 21 residues. The trim removed 5 bases at V and 4 bases at J, leaving 23 bases unmatched. In DNA, the CDR3 is TGTGCCAGCAGTCCGGGACAGGGGGTTTTGACTAGCTTTGGGGGCCCAGATACGCAGTATTTT. It encodes CASSPGQGVLTSFGGPDTQYF.

The chain is built from TRBV5-1 and TRBJ2-1; D is unresolved. Germline CDR1 and CDR2: SGHRS and YFSETQ. V lost 0 bases, J lost 2 bases, and 6 bases lay in between. This CDR3 region has 14 residues. The CDR3 loop reads CASSLGTTYNEQFF. The CDR3, as DNA: TGCGCCAGCAGCTTGGGTACAACCTACAATGAGCAGTTCTTC.

The V and J genes are TRBV9 and TRBJ2-5, with D uncertain. The length of the CDR3 is 14 residues. The ends were cut back, 5 bases at V and 1 base at J, with 12 bases in the middle. Germline CDR1 and CDR2: SGDLS and YYNGEE. DNA of the CDR3: TGTGCCAGCAGTCAAGCTGGAGCCCAAGAGACCCAGTACTTC. Protein: CASSQAGAQETQYF.

The gene calls are TRBV30 and TRBJ2-5; TRBD2 aligns across 8 bases. This CDR3 has 14 residues. Germline trimming cut 2 bases from V and 6 bases from J; bases unmatched to any gene: 8. Germline assignment: CDR1 GTSNPN and CDR2 SVGIG (reference sequence). CDR3 residues: CAWSPTSGPQTQYF. DNA for the CDR3: TGTGCCTGGAGTCCCACTAGCGGTCCCCAGACCCAGTACTTC.

The rearrangement links TRBV15 to TRBJ2-5; D remains unclear. Between the trimmed V and J ends, which lost 0 bases and 1 base, there was a span of 3 bases. CDR3 length: 13 residues. Per germline, CDR1 LNHNV and CDR2 YYDKDF (reference sequence). The CDR3 bases are TGTGCCACCAGCAGAGACAGCCAAGAGACCCAGTACTTC. Residues: CATSRDSQETQYF.

The chain is built from TRBV9 and TRBJ2-5, with TRBD1 as a possible D gene (5 bases). The V end was cut by 0 bases, the J end by 5 bases, with 8 bases between. Germline V gene data show CDR1 as SGDLS and CDR2 as YYNGEE. This CDR3 spans 13 amino acids. CDR3 DNA sequence: TGTGCCAGCAGCGTAGGGCAGGGTGAGACCCAGTACTTC. Translated, it gives CASSVGQGETQYF.